This passage covers 2 T cell receptor beta chains from one sample sequenced in a study of T-cell memory formation after mild COVID-19. TCRdb used MiXCR to reprocess the 5' RACE reads, holding one entry per CDR3 protein. The sample shows 250,000 or so distinct CDR3 sequences, approximately 19% of them seen only once. The sample taken for sequencing was PBMCs or a T cell subset sorted from them (not recorded which). The receptors stem from a man aged 18 to 30 who had mild COVID-19 (a few samples of this study predate the infection). Cell type and time point are not known.

The table lists this clonotype with a few counts. This may come from a read error, since a much larger clone is one base off. The chain joins TRBV7-9 to TRBJ2-5; 9 nucleotides match TRBD1. The CDR3 is 14 residues long. The germline V gene encodes CDR1 SEHNR and CDR2 FQNEAQ (reference sequence). CDR3 coding DNA: TGTGCCGGCAGGAAGGACAGGGGTCCAGAGACCCAGTACTTC. It encodes CAGRKDRGPETQYF.

This CDR3 reads CASSLDLPEAFF. DNA for the CDR3: TGTGCCAGCAGCTTAGATCTCCCTGAAGCTTTCTTT. V usage is TRBV7-9 and J usage is TRBJ1-1; D not resolved. Between the trimmed V and J ends, which lost 1 base and 6 bases, there was a span of 6 bases. This CDR3 has 12 amino acids. Per the germline V gene, CDR1 is SEHNR and CDR2 is FQNEAQ (reference sequence).